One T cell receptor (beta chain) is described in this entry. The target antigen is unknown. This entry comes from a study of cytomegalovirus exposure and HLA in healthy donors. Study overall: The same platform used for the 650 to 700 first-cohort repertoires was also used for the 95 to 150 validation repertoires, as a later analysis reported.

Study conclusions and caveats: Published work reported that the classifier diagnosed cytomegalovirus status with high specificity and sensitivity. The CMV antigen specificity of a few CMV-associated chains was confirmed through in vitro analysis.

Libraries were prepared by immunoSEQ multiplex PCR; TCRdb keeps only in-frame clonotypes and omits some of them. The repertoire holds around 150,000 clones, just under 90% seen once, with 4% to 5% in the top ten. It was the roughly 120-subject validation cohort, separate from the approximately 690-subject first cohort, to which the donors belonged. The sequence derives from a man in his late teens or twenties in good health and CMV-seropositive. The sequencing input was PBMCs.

CDR3 in amino acids: CASSLEGYGYTF. The CDR3 DNA reads TGTGCCAGCAGCTTAGAGGGGTACGGCTACACCTTC. The rearrangement uses TRBV11-1 and TRBJ1-2; D is possibly TRBD1 (5 bases). Per the germline V gene, CDR1 is SGHAT and CDR2 is FQDESV (reference sequence). The CDR3 extends over 12 amino acids. Trimming left V 1 base short and J 8 bases short, with 8 bases between.